Presented here are 2 T cell receptor beta chains from one specimen sequenced in a study of T cell responses to AZD1222 COVID-19 vaccine. Clones were read by immunoSEQ multiplex PCR, and TCRdb kept only the in-frame ones, dropping some. In the table there are tens of thousands of clones, roughly 88% of which are singletons. The sample in question was peripheral blood, obtained 28 days after the second AZD1222 dose. The receptors stem from an adult who received the AZD1222 COVID-19 vaccine.

The chain combines TRBV6-5 with TRBJ2-1, with 7 positions matching TRBD1. This CDR3 is built from 16 residues. Germline values: CDR1 MNHEY, CDR2 SVGAGI. V gave up 3 bases and J gave up 4 bases; unmatched junction bases: 9. CDR3 amino acids: CASSYSAGGMYNEQFF. The DNA of the CDR3 is TGTGCCAGCAGTTATTCGGCAGGGGGTATGTACAATGAGCAGTTCTTC.

Only one count was recorded for this clone. The chain recombines TRBV7-8 with TRBJ1-1; D is perhaps TRBD1 (6 bases). V dropped 5 bases and J dropped 5 bases, with 21 bases sitting between them. Looked up from germline, CDR1 is SGHVS and CDR2 is FQNEAQ. There are 16 residues in the CDR3. Here the CDR3 reads CASSNIAGEIRTEAFF. CDR3 bases: TGTGCCAGCAGCAATATCGCAGGGGAGATTCGGACTGAAGCTTTCTTT.